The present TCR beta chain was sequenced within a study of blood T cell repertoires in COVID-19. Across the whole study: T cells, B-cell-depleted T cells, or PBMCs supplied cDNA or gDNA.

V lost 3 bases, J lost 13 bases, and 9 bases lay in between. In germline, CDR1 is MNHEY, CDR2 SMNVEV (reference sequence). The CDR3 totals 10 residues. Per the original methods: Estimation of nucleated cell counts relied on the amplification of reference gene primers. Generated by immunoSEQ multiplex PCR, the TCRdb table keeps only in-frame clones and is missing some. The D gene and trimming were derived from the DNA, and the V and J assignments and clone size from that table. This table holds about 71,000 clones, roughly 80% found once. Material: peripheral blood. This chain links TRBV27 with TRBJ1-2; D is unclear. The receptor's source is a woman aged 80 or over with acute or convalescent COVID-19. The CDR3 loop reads CASSFWACTF. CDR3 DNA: TGTGCCAGCAGTTTTTGGGCATGCACCTTC.